The next 4 T cell receptor beta chains were all read from a single sample in a study of post-analysis software for immune sequencing data (dated by TCRdb to the mid-2010s). What the authors observed across the whole study: Patients showed significantly higher frequencies than controls for roughly five TRBV segments, among them TRBV5-6, TRBV5-1 and TRBV20-1.

These receptors' antigens are unknown. The method behind the library was PCR. Instrument used: Illumina HiSeq 2500. To reduce PCR and sequencing biases, unique molecular identifiers were incorporated into the TCR beta cDNA libraries. TCRdb reran the public reads through fastp at Q25 and MiXCR, keeping productive beta chains. A single entry per CDR3 protein holds the most common genes and DNA from its merged rows. Across this sample there are a few hundred thousand distinct CDR3 sequences, with roughly a third seen only once. The biggest ten clones account for under 5% of the sample. Sequences were obtained from blood. All receptors derive from a girl between 10 and 17 years old with multiple sclerosis.

The sample holds one count of this clonotype. This could be a read error, since a much larger clone is one nucleotide away. The V gene is TRBV6-2 or TRBV6-3, the J gene TRBJ2-5, with D perhaps TRBD2 (6 bases). CDR1 and CDR2 (germline): MNHEY, SVGEGT. The CDR3 contains 12 residues. DNA of the CDR3: TGTGCCAGCCGTTACGCGGGAATATCCCAGTACTTC. This encodes CASRYAGISQYF.

Points on this clonotype: Just one base apart from a much larger clone, this may be a read error. The chain is built from TRBV3-1 and TRBJ2-5, with D perhaps assigned TRBD1 or TRBD2 (5 bases each). Per the germline V gene, CDR1 is LGHDT and CDR2 is YNNKEL (reference sequence). V gave up 6 bases and J gave up 11 bases, with 22 bases separating them. CDR3 length: 14 amino acids. The CDR3 sequence is CASSPRDASPEQYF. As DNA, the CDR3 is TGTGCCAGCAGTCCCCGGGACGCGTCTCCGGAGCAGTACTTC.

CDR3 DNA sequence: TGTGCCAGCAGTGTCCCGGGGGGACGCACAGATACGCAGTATTTT. Translation gives CASSVPGGRTDTQYF. J is TRBJ2-3 and V is TRBV6-1; TRBD2 matches at 7 bases. J gave up 1 base and V 4 bases, and 5 bases lay outside the gene matches. The CDR3 totals 15 residues. Germline CDR1 reads MNHNS; CDR2 reads SASEGT.

This clonotype showed up just a few times. A single base separates this from a much larger clone, so it may be a read error. This chain links TRBV7-6 with TRBJ2-2; TRBD2 aligns across 14 bases. The CDR3 runs 19 residues. CDR1 is SGHVS and CDR2 is FNYEAQ in the germline V gene. CDR3 coding DNA: TGTGCCAGCAGCCACCGCGGACTAGCGGGGGGCGATAACACCGGGGGGCTGTTTTTT. It translates to CASSHRGLAGGDNTGGLFF.